This T cell receptor (beta chain) was sequenced for a study of shared clonotypes between healthy human individuals. Looking at the study overall: CD8 memory received one plate per donor, CD8 naive two, CD4 memory three and CD4 naive three.

Germline V gene data show CDR1 as SGHNT and CDR2 as YYREEE (reference sequence). This CDR3 spans 16 amino acids. V was pared by 5 bases and J by 4 bases, with 11 bases of the junction left unmatched. Data came from immunoSEQ multiplex PCR; TCRdb stores just in-frame clones and leaves some out. This sample has approximately 530,000 clones, with approximately 95% found just once. Specimen: naive CD4+ T cells sorted from blood. Subset indicated: CD45RA+ positively selected. The TCR comes from a woman aged 25 to 39 in good health. V gene TRBV5-4 combines with J gene TRBJ2-2; 7 nucleotides agree with TRBD1. CDR3 amino acids: CASSRQGRESTGELFF. CDR3 DNA: TGTGCCAGCAGTAGACAGGGTAGGGAGAGCACCGGGGAGCTGTTTTTT.